The 4 T cell receptor beta chains listed next were all sequenced from one sample in a study of shared clonotypes between healthy human individuals. Data came from immunoSEQ multiplex PCR; TCRdb stores just in-frame clones and leaves some out. The repertoire holds some 1.5 million clones, with 98% as singletons. The sample taken for sequencing was naive CD4+ T cells sorted from blood. The sample's subset: CD45RA+ positively selected. These receptors came from a man aged 25 to 40 in good health.

The J gene is TRBJ1-5, the V gene TRBV5-6; 7 bases match TRBD1. CDR1 and CDR2 (germline): SGHDT, YYEEEE. Unmatched junction bases numbered 2, after V lost 4 bases and J lost 7 bases. The CDR3 is made up of 12 amino acids. The CDR3 here is CASSPGGQPQHF. In nucleotides, the CDR3 is TGTGCCAGCAGCCCAGGGGGACAGCCCCAGCATTTT.

The rearrangement uses TRBV6-5 and TRBJ1-5; TRBD1 might be the D (5 bases). Germline V lookup: CDR1 MNHEY, CDR2 SVGAGI. V gave up 5 bases and J gave up 7 bases, with 9 bases separating them. This CDR3 comprises 12 residues. The CDR3 sequence is CASSPRGQPQHF. Here the CDR3 DNA reads TGTGCCAGCAGTCCCCGGGGGCAGCCCCAGCATTTT.

The V gene is TRBV11-2, the J gene TRBJ1-5; a possible D gene is TRBD1 (6 bases). This CDR3 contains 17 residues. Trimming took off 6 bases at V and 1 base at J, with 19 bases between the two ends. CDR1 and CDR2 (germline): SGHAT, FQNNGV. The DNA for the CDR3 is TGTGCCAGCAGTAAGAGGGGGGGCAGGGCCAGCAATCAGCCCCAGCATTTT. Its protein is CASSKRGGRASNQPQHF.

This clone was observed a single time. J is TRBJ2-3 and V is TRBV2, with D possibly matching TRBD1 (6 bases). The CDR3 spans 12 residues. The ends were cut back, 7 bases at V and 6 bases at J, with 11 bases in the middle. Germline assignment: CDR1 SNHLY and CDR2 FYNNEI. The CDR3 coding sequence is TGTGCCAGCAAAGCTAGGGGGGATACGCAGTATTTT. Residues: CASKARGDTQYF.